The sequence of this T cell receptor beta chain was determined in a study of blood T cell repertoires in COVID-19. This CDR3 spans 14 amino acids. Unmatched junction bases numbered 5, after V lost 2 bases and J lost 4 bases. Germline CDR1 is SGHKS and CDR2 is YYEKEE (reference sequence). In the original analysis: Estimated nucleated cell counts came from reference gene primer amplification. Sequencing used immunoSEQ multiplex PCR; TCRdb keeps in-frame clones, though not all of them. That table gives V, J and clone size, and the DNA gave D and trimming. The sample has about 250,000 clones, more than 85% seen once; the top ten hold under 0.95%.

This chain joins TRBV5-5 and TRBJ2-5; 7 bases fit TRBD1. The sequenced sample was peripheral blood. The clonotype originates from a man aged 25 to 45 with acute or convalescent COVID-19. CDR3 residues: CASSFRAGGETQYF. In DNA form, the CDR3 reads TGTGCCAGCAGCTTTCGTGCAGGGGGAGAGACCCAGTACTTC.